The 5 T cell receptor beta chains in this list originate from one sample, sequenced in a study of blood T cell repertoires in COVID-19. Some clones are missing from TCRdb's copy, which holds only in-frame ones; the method was immunoSEQ multiplex PCR. The sample lists around 500,000 clones, roughly 90% occurring once. The sample comprised PBMCs or T cells enriched from blood (not recorded which). All receptors come from a woman between 35 and 50 years old who had recovered from COVID-19.

The CDR3 DNA follows: TGCAGCGTTGAAGGGGAGACGAACACTGAAGCTTTCTTT. It codes for CSVEGETNTEAFF. The chain employs TRBV29-1 and TRBJ1-1, with D unresolved. The CDR3 has 13 amino acids. From germline, CDR1 is SQVTM and CDR2 ANQGSEA. The V end lost 1 base, the J end lost 1 base, and 7 bases lay between the germline ends.

This chain uses TRBV7-2 with TRBJ1-5; D is ambiguous. The CDR3 runs 21 residues. Looked up from germline, CDR1 is SGHTA and CDR2 is FQGNSA. Trimming shortened V by 0 bases and J by 3 bases, and 27 bases separated the two germline ends. As DNA, the CDR3 is TGTGCCAGCAGCTTAGCTGTCCTCCCAGAGCCACAGTTATATACCAATCAGCCCCAGCATTTT. Protein: CASSLAVLPEPQLYTNQPQHF.

In DNA, the CDR3 is TGTGCCAGCAGCTTATCGCGGACTAGTGGCGAGCAGTACTTC. The encoded protein is CASSLSRTSGEQYF. The chain carries TRBV7-8 and TRBJ2-7; 7 positions match TRBD2. This CDR3 is 14 amino acids long. Trimming took 2 bases from V and 6 from J; bases not matched to a gene: 7. Germline V gene lookup returns CDR1 SGHVS and CDR2 FQNEAQ. Full variable domain (outside the CDR3, taken from reference TRBV7-8 and TRBJ2-7): GAGVSQSPRYKVAKRGQDVALRCDPISGHVSLFWYQQALGQGPEFLTYFQNEAQLDKSGLPSDRFFAERPEGSVSTLKIQRTQQEDSAVYLCASSLSRTSGEQYFGPGTRLTVT.

V and J are TRBV7-9 and TRBJ2-7; 8 nucleotides line up with TRBD2. Trimming at V came to 4 bases and at J to 1 base, leaving 12 bases not matched to a gene. Per germline, CDR1 SEHNR and CDR2 FQNEAQ (reference sequence). This CDR3 spans 17 amino acids. For the CDR3, the DNA is TGTGCCAGCAGCTCCCAGCGGGGGCGGGAAGGGTCCTACGAGCAGTACTTC. Its translation: CASSSQRGREGSYEQYF.

V and J are TRBV30 and TRBJ1-1; D is possibly TRBD1 (6 bases). The ends were cut back, 0 bases at V and 5 bases at J, with 13 bases in the middle. CDR1 and CDR2 (germline): GTSNPN, SVGIG (reference sequence). This CDR3 comprises 14 residues. CDR3 sequence: CAWSVHREGTEAFF. The CDR3 DNA reads as TGTGCCTGGAGTGTCCACAGGGAGGGGACTGAAGCTTTCTTT.